This T cell receptor (beta chain) derives from a study of shared clonotypes between healthy human individuals. Only in-frame clones appear in the TCRdb table, and some are missing; sequencing was by immunoSEQ multiplex PCR. This table holds about 1 million clones, more than 60% found once. Concerning this clone itself: Its matching antigen is unknown.

The length of the CDR3 is 19 residues. Germline loops: CDR1 LGHNA, CDR2 YSLEER. With 2 bases clipped from V and 4 bases from J, the junction kept 17 bases outside the gene matches. Study conclusions and caveats: Generally, naive subsets came out with larger estimated richness than memory subsets.

The gene calls are TRBV4-3 and TRBJ2-1, with 7 bases fitting TRBD2. Input material: memory CD4+ T cells sorted from blood. Subset: CD45RA-negative fraction. The receptor comes from a man between 18 and 35 years old in good health. DNA of the CDR3: TGCGCCAGCAGCCAAAACCCCACTTTGGCGGGAGAGGGTTACAATGAGCAGTTCTTC. Protein product: CASSQNPTLAGEGYNEQFF.